The source of this T cell receptor beta chain is a study of T-cell reconstitution after alpha-beta-depleted transplantation in children. Findings of the study overall: Some patients showed high day-60 TCRbeta diversity, which derived from surviving recipient T cells and thymic progenitors.

V lost 6 bases and J lost 7, with 13 bases in between. The CDR3 totals 13 residues. A TCRbeta library incorporating unique molecular identifiers was prepared. MiXCR, run by TCRdb on the PCR reads, gives a single entry per CDR3 protein. In the table there are 550,000 to 800,000 distinct CDR3 sequences, about 12% of which are singletons. This clonotype was recorded many times. What it recognizes is unknown. Sequencing was performed on PBMCs, taken before TCRalphabeta/CD19-depleted stem cell transplant. J is TRBJ2-1 and V is TRBV12-3 or TRBV12-4; D is undetermined. The clonotype was recovered from a girl aged 2-10 years with congenital amegakaryocytic thrombocytopenia, due to receive a stem cell transplant. The chain's CDR3 is CASSRDHQNEQFF. The CDR3 DNA is TGTGCCAGCAGCCGAGATCACCAGAATGAGCAGTTCTTC.